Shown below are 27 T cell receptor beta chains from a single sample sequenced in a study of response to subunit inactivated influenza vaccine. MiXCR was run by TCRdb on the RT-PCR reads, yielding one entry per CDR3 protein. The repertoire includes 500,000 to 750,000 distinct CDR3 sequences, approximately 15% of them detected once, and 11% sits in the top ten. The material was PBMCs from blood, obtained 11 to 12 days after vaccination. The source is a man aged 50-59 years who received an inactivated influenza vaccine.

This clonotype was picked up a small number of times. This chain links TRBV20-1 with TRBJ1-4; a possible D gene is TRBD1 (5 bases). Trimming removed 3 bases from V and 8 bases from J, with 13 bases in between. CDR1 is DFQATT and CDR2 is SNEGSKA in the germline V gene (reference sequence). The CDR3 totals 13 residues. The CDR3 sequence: CSARRGVGEKLFF. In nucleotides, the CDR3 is TGCAGTGCTAGGCGGGGGGTAGGGGAAAAACTGTTTTTT.

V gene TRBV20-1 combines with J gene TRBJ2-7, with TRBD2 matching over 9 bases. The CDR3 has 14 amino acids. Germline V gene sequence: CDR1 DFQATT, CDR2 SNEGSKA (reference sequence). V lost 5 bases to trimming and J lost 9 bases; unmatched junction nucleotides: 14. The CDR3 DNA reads TGCAGTGCTGTAAGACTAGCGGAAATTCCCGGGCAGTACTTC. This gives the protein CSAVRLAEIPGQYF.

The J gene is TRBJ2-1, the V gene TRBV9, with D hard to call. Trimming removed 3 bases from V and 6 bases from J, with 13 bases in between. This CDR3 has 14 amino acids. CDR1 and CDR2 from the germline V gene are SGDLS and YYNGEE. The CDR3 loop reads CASSAAVLGNEQFF. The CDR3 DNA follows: TGTGCCAGCAGCGCTGCCGTCTTAGGCAATGAGCAGTTCTTC.

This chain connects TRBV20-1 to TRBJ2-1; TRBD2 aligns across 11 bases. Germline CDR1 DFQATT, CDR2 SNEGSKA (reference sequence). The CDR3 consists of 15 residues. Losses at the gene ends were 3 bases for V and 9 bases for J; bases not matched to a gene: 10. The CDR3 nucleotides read TGCAGTGCTAGTAAAACTAGCGGGAGTCAGGTTGAGCAGTTCTTC. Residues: CSASKTSGSQVEQFF.

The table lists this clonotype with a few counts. The CDR3: CASSLYPGTNYGYTF. The CDR3 DNA is TGCGCCAGCAGCTTGTATCCCGGGACAAACTATGGCTACACCTTC. The genes are TRBV5-1 and TRBJ1-2; tentatively, D is TRBD1 (6 bases). The CDR3 is 15 amino acids. V gave up 1 base and J gave up 2 bases, with 12 bases separating them. CDR1 and CDR2 from the germline V gene are SGHRS and YFSETQ.

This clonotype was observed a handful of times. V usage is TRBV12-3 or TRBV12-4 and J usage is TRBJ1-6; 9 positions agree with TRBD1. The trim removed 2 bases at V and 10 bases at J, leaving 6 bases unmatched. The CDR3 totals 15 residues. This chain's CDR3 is CASSLTGGAGSPLHF. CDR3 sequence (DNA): TGTGCCAGCAGTTTAACAGGGGGCGCAGGCTCACCCCTCCACTTT.

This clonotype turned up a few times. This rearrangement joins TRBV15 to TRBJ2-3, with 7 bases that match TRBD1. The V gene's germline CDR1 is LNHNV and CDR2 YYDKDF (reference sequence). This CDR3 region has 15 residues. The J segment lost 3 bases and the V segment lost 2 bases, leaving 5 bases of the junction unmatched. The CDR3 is CATSRWQGVTDTQYF. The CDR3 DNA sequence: TGTGCCACCAGCAGATGGCAGGGGGTTACAGATACGCAGTATTTT.

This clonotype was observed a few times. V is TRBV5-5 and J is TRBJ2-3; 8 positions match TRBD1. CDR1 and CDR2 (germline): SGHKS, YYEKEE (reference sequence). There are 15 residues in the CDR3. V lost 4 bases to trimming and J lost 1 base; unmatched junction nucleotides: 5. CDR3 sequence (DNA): TGTGCCAGCAGCCCGGACAGGGTTCGCACAGATACGCAGTATTTT. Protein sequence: CASSPDRVRTDTQYF. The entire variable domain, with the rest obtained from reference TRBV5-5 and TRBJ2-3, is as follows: DAGVTQSPTHLIKTRGQQVTLRCSPISGHKSVSWYQQVLGQGPQFIFQYYEKEERGRGNFPDRFSARQFPNYSSELNVNALLLGDSALYLCASSPDRVRTDTQYFGPGTRLTVL.

The CDR3 DNA sequence: TGTGCCAGCAGCCGTCCGGGACTCTCAGGGGCACCCCTCCACTTT. Translating it yields CASSRPGLSGAPLHF. The chain employs TRBV6-1 and TRBJ1-6; TRBD1 is a possible D gene (6 bases). This CDR3 region has 15 residues. V was cut by 6 bases and J by 11 bases, with 20 bases left in between. In germline, CDR1 is MNHNS, CDR2 SASEGT.

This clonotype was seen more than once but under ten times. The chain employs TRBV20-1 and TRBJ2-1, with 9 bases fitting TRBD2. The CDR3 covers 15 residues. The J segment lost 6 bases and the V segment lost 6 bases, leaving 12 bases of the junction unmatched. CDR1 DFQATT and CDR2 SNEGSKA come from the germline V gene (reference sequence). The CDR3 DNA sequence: TGCAGTGCCCCAAGGGCCGGACTAGCGACCAATGAGCAGTTCTTC. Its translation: CSAPRAGLATNEQFF.

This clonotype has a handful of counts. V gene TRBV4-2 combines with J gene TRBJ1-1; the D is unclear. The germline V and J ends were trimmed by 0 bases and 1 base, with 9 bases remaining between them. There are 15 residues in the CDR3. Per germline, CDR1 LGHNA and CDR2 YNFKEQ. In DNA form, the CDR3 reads TGTGCCAGCAGCCAAGATTTGCGAGAGAACACTGAAGCTTTCTTT. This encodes CASSQDLRENTEAFF.

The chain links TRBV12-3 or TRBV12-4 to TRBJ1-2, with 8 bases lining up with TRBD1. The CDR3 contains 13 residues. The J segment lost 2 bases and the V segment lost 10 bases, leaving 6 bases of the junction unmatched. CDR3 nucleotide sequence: TGTGCCACCGCAGGGGGCAGGAACTATGGCTACACCTTC. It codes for CATAGGRNYGYTF.

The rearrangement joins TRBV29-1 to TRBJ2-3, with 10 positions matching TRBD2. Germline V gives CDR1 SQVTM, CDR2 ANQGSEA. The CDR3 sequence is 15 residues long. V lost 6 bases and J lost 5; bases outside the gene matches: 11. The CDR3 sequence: CSVGWTSGRGDTQYF. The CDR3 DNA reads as TGCAGCGTGGGATGGACTAGCGGAAGAGGAGATACGCAGTATTTT.

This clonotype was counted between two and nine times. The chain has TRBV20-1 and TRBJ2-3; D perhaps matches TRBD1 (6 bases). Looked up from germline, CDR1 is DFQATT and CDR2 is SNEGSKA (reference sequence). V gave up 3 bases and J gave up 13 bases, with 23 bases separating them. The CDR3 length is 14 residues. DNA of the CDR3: TGCAGTGCTAGTAGACAATTAGCGAGGGACACGGAGTATTTT. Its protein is CSASRQLARDTEYF.

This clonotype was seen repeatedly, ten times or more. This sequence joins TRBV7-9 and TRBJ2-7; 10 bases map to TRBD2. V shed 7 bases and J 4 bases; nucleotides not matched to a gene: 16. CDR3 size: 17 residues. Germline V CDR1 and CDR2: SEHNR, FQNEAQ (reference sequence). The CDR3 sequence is CASTAYRGASGGYEQYF. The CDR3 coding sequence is TGTGCCAGCACCGCGTACCGCGGGGCTAGCGGGGGTTACGAGCAGTACTTC. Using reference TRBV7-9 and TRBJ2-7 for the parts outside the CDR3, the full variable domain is DTGVSQNPRHKITKRGQNVTFRCDPISEHNRLYWYRQTLGQGPEFLTYFQNEAQLEKSRLLSDRFSAERPKGSFSTLEIQRTEQGDSAMYLCASTAYRGASGGYEQYFGPGTRLTVT.

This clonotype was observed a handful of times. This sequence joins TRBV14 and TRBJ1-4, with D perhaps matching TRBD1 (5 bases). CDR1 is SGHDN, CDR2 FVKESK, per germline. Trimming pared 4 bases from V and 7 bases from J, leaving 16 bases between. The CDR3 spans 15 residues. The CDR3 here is CASSRIRGVSEKLFF. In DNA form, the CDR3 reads TGTGCCAGCAGCCGGATAAGGGGAGTAAGTGAAAAACTGTTTTTT.

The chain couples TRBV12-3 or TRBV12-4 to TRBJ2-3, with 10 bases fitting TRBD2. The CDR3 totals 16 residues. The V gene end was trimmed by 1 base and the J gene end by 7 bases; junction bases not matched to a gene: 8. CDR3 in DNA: TGTGCCAGCAGTTTAGAGGCTAGCGGGGGCCCGAATACGCAGTATTTT. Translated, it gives CASSLEASGGPNTQYF.

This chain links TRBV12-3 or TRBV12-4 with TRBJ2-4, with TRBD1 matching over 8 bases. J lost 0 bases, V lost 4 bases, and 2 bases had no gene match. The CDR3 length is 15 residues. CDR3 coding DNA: TGTGCCAGCAGTTCCGACAGGGGAGCCAAAAACATTCAGTACTTC. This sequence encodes CASSSDRGAKNIQYF.

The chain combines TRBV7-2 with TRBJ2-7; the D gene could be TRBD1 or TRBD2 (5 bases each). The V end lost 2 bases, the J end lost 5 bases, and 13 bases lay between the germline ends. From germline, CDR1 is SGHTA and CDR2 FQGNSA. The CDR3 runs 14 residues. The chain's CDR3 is CASSLMGVSNEQYF. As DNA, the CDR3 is TGTGCCAGCAGCTTAATGGGGGTAAGCAACGAGCAGTACTTC.

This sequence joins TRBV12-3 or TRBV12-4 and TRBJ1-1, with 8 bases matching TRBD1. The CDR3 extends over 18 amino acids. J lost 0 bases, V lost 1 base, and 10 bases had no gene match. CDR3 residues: CASSLESWTGNMNTEAFF. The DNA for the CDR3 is TGTGCCAGCAGTTTAGAATCCTGGACAGGGAACATGAACACTGAAGCTTTCTTT.

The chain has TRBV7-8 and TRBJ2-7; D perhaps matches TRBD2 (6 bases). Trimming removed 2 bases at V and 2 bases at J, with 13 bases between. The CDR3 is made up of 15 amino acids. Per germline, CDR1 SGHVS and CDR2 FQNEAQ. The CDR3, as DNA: TGTGCCAGCAGCTTATTTAGCGGAGGGGCCTACGAGCAGTACTTC. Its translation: CASSLFSGGAYEQYF.

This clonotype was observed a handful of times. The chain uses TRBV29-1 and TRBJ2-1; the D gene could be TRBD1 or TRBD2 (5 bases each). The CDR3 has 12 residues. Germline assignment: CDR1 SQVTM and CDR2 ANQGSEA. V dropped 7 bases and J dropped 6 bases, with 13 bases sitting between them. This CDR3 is CSGTLRANEQFF. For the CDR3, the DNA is TGCAGCGGGACATTGAGGGCCAATGAGCAGTTCTTC.

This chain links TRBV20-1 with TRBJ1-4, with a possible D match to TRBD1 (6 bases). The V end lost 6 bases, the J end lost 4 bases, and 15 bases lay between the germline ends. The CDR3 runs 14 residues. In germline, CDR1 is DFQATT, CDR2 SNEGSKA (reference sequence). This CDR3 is CSAGRGLLNEKLFF. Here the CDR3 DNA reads TGCAGTGCCGGGCGGGGGCTTCTTAATGAAAAACTGTTTTTT.

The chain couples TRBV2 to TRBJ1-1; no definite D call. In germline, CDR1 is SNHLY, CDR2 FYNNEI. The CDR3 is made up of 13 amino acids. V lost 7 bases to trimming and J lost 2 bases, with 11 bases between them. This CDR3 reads CASNLQPNTEAFF. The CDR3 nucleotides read TGTGCCAGCAATTTGCAGCCTAACACTGAAGCTTTCTTT.

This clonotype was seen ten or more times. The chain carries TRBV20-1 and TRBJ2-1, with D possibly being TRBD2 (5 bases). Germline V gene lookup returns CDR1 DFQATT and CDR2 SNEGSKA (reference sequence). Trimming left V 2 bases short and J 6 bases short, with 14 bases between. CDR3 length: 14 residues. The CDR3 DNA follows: TGCAGTGCTAGACCAGCGGTGAGGGTCAATGAGCAGTTCTTC. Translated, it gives CSARPAVRVNEQFF.

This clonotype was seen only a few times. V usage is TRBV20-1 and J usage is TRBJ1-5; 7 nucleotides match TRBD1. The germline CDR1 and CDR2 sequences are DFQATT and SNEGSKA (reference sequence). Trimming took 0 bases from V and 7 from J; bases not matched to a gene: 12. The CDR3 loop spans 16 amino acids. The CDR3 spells CSARDELRQGLQPQHF. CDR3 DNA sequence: TGCAGTGCTAGAGATGAGCTCAGACAGGGCCTACAGCCCCAGCATTTT.

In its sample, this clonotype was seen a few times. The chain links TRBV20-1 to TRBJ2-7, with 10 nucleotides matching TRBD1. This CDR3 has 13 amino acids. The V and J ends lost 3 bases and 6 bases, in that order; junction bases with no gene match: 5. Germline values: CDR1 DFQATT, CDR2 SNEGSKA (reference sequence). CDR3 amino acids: CSARDRGSVEQYF. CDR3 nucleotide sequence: TGCAGTGCTAGGGACAGGGGGTCCGTCGAGCAGTACTTC.